The clone carrying this T cell receptor beta chain was detected once. These data come from a study of blood T cell repertoires in COVID-19. Trimming stripped 2 bases from V and 6 bases from J, with 13 bases between. Per germline, CDR1 ENHRY and CDR2 SYGVKD. The CDR3 is 15 residues long. Some clones are missing from TCRdb's copy, which holds only in-frame ones; the method was immunoSEQ multiplex PCR. The data hold 650,000 to 800,000 clones, with 70% to 90% observed a single time. The specimen sequenced was peripheral blood. This sequence originates from a woman aged 18-29 years with acute or convalescent COVID-19. The chain joins TRBV10-3 to TRBJ2-2; tentatively, D is TRBD2 (6 bases). The CDR3 sequence is CAISENEEGSGELFF. The CDR3 nucleotides are TGTGCCATCAGTGAGAACGAGGAGGGATCCGGGGAGCTGTTTTTT.